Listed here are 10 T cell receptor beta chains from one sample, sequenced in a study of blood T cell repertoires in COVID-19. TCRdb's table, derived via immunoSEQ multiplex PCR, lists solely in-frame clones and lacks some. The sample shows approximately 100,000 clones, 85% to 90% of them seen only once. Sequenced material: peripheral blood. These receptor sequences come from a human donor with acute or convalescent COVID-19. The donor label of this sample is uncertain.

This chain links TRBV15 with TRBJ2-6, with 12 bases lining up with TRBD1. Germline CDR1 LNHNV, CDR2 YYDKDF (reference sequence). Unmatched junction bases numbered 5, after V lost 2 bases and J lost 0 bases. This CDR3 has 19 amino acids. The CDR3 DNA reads TGTGCCACCAGCAGATTACCGGGACAGGGGGCCTCTGGGGCCAACGTCCTGACTTTC. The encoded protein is CATSRLPGQGASGANVLTF.

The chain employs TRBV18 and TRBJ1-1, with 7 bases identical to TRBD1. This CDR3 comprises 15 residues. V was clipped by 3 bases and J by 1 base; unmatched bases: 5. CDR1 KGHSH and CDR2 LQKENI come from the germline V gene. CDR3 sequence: CASSPIRTGNTEAFF. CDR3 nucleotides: TGTGCCAGCTCACCCATCAGGACAGGGAACACTGAAGCTTTCTTT.

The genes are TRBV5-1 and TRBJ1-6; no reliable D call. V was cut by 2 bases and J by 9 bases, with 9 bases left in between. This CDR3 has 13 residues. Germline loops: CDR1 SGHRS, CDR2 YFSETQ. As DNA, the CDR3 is TGCGCCAGCAGCTTTTACGGGGTTTCACCCCTCCACTTT. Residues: CASSFYGVSPLHF.

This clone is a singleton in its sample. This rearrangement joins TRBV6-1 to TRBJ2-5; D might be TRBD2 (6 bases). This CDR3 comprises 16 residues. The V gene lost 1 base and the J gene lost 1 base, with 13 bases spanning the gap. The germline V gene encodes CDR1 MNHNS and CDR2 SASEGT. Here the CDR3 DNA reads TGTGCCAGCAGTGAAGATCGGGCTAGCGTCCAAGAGACCCAGTACTTC. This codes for CASSEDRASVQETQYF.

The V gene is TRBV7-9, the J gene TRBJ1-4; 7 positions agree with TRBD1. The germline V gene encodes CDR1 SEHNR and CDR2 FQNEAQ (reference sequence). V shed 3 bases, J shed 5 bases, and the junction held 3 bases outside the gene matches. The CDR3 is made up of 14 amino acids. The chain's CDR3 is CASSLDRTNEKLFF. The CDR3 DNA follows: TGTGCCAGCAGCTTGGACAGGACAAATGAAAAACTGTTTTTT.

This CDR3 reads CASSFSGVWGADTQYF. The CDR3 DNA is TGTGCCAGCAGCTTTAGCGGGGTCTGGGGCGCAGATACGCAGTATTTT. The chain uses TRBV11-2 and TRBJ2-3; 8 bases align to TRBD2. With 3 bases clipped from V and 4 bases from J, the junction kept 9 bases outside the gene matches. Germline lookup yields CDR1 SGHAT and CDR2 FQNNGV. This CDR3 has 16 amino acids.

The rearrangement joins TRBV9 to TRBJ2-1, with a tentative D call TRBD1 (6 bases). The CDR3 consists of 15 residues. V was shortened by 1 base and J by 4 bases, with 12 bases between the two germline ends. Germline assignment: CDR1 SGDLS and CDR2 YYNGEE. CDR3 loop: CASSVIGQPYNEQFF. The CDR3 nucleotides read TGTGCCAGCAGCGTAATTGGACAGCCGTACAATGAGCAGTTCTTC.

The CDR3 here is CASSWRGVGEETQYF. The CDR3 DNA reads TGTGCCAGCAGCTGGCGGGGAGTTGGAGAAGAGACCCAGTACTTC. The rearrangement links TRBV11-1 to TRBJ2-5, with D maybe TRBD2 (6 bases). Germline V gene data show CDR1 as SGHAT and CDR2 as FQDESV (reference sequence). The CDR3 contains 15 residues. Trimming left V 4 bases short and J 3 bases short, with 15 bases between.

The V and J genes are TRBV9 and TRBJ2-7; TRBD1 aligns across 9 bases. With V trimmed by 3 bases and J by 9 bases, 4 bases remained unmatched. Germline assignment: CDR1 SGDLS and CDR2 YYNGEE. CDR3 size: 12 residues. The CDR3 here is CASSAQGAVQYF. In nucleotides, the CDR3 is TGTGCCAGCAGCGCACAGGGGGCTGTGCAGTACTTC. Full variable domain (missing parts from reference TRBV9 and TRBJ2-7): DSGVTQTPKHLITATGQRVTLRCSPRSGDLSVYWYQQSLDQGLQFLIQYYNGEERAKGNILERFSAQQFPDLHSELNLSSLELGDSALYFCASSAQGAVQYFGPGTRLTVT.

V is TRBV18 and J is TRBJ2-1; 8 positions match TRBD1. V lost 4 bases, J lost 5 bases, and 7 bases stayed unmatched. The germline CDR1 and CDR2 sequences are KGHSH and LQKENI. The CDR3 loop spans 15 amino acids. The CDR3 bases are TGTGCCAGCTCACAAAGGACAGGGACGAACAATGAGCAGTTCTTC. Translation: CASSQRTGTNNEQFF. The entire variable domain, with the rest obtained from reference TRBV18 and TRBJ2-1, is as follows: NAGVMQNPRHLVRRRGQEARLRCSPMKGHSHVYWYRQLPEEGLKFMVYLQKENIIDESGMPKERFSAEFPKEGPSILRIQQVVRGDSAAYFCASSQRTGTNNEQFFGPGTRLTVL.